These 5 T cell receptor beta chains were sequenced from one sample in a study of blood T cells in healthy people across ages. Combining a sample-barcoded 5' primer with a J-beta primer mix, a second PCR ran for about 7 to 12 cycles. TCRdb redid the calling of the 5' RACE reads with MiXCR, one entry per CDR3 protein. The sample lists around 990,000 distinct CDR3 sequences; under 30% were seen once. Separately, the same data were catalogued under a study of T cells of mothers and their children.

Source material: blood. Every receptor here comes from a girl aged 2 to 10 in good health.

The chain employs TRBV2 and TRBJ2-1; the D gene is possibly TRBD1 (5 bases). The CDR3 is made up of 17 amino acids. The germline V and J ends were trimmed by 3 bases and 5 bases, with 20 bases remaining between them. Germline V lookup: CDR1 SNHLY, CDR2 FYNNEI. The DNA for the CDR3 is TGTGCCAGCAGTGAGAGTAGGGGTGGGGCCATAAACAATGAGCAGTTCTTC. As protein: CASSESRGGAINNEQFF.

The chain carries TRBV11-2 and TRBJ2-5; 11 bases are shared with TRBD2. CDR1 SGHAT and CDR2 FQNNGV come from the germline V gene. J gave up 2 bases and V 5 bases, and 7 bases lay outside the gene matches. The CDR3 totals 16 residues. The chain's CDR3 is CASSPAGLAEQETQYF. The CDR3 coding sequence is TGTGCCAGCAGCCCCGCGGGACTAGCGGAACAAGAGACCCAGTACTTC.

A few counts support this clonotype. The chain couples TRBV18 to TRBJ2-1; 8 bases are a match to TRBD2. J lost 2 bases, V lost 4 bases, and 10 bases had no gene match. Germline V gene sequence: CDR1 KGHSH, CDR2 LQKENI. The CDR3 covers 17 residues. Here the CDR3 reads CASSRPLAGVTYNEQFF. DNA for the CDR3: TGTGCCAGCTCACGACCTCTAGCGGGCGTCACCTACAATGAGCAGTTCTTC. Full variable domain (rest looked up from reference TRBV18 and TRBJ2-1): NAGVMQNPRHLVRRRGQEARLRCSPMKGHSHVYWYRQLPEEGLKFMVYLQKENIIDESGMPKERFSAEFPKEGPSILRIQQVVRGDSAAYFCASSRPLAGVTYNEQFFGPGTRLTVL.

The chain recombines TRBV7-9 with TRBJ1-1, with D possibly matching TRBD1 (6 bases). V was clipped by 0 bases and J by 11 bases, with 10 bases between them. The CDR3 is 12 amino acids. Germline lookup yields CDR1 SEHNR and CDR2 FQNEAQ (reference sequence). CDR3 sequence reads: CASSLAGAGAFF. DNA for the CDR3: TGTGCCAGCAGCTTAGCGGGGGCGGGGGCTTTCTTT. Full variable domain (rest looked up from reference TRBV7-9 and TRBJ1-1): DTGVSQNPRHKITKRGQNVTFRCDPISEHNRLYWYRQTLGQGPEFLTYFQNEAQLEKSRLLSDRFSAERPKGSFSTLEIQRTEQGDSAMYLCASSLAGAGAFFGQGTRLTVV.

This clonotype was picked up a small number of times. CDR3 in DNA: TGCAGCGTTGAAGAGCCAGGGGGCTCCTACAATGAGCAGTTCTTC. Its protein product is CSVEEPGGSYNEQFF. The V and J genes are TRBV29-1 and TRBJ2-1, with TRBD1 matching over 7 bases. V shed 0 bases, J shed 0 bases, and the junction held 2 bases outside the gene matches. This CDR3 is built from 15 residues. CDR1 SQVTM and CDR2 ANQGSEA come from the germline V gene.